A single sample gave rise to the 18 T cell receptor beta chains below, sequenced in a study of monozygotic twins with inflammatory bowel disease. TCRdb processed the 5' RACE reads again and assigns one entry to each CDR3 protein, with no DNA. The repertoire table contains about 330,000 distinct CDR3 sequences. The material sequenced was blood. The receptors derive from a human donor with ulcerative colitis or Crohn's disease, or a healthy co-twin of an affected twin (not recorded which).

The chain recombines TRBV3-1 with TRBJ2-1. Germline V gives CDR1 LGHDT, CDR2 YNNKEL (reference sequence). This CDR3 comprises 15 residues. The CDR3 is CASSQGIYSYNEQFF.

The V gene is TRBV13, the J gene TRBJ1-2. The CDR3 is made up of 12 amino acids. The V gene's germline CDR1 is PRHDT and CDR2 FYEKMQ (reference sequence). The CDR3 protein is CASTRGSYGYTF.

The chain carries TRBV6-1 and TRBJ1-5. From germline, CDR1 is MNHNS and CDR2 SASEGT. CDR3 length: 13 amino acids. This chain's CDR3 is CATAEDFNQPQHF.

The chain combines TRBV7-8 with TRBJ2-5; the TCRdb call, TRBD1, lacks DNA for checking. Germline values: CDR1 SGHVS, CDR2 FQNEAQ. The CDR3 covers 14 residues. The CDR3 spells CASSLTDRGETQYF.

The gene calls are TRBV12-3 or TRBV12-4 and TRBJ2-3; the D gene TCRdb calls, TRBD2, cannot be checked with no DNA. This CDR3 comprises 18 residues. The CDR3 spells CASTRKASGPSRGDTQYF.

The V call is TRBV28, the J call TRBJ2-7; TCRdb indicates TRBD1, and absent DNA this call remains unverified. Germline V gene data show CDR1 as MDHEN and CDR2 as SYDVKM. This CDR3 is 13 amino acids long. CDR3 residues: CASSTPSSYEQYF.

The CDR3: CASSIVLGIEAFF. The J gene is TRBJ1-1, the V gene TRBV19; TCRdb lists TRBD1, though no DNA is available to test this call. This CDR3 is built from 13 residues. Per the germline V gene, CDR1 is LNHDA and CDR2 is SQIVND (reference sequence).

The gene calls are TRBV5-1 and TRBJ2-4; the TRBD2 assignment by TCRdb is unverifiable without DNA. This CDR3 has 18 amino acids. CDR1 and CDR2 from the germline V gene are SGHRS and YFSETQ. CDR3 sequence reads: CASSSTGTSGRGLNIQYF.

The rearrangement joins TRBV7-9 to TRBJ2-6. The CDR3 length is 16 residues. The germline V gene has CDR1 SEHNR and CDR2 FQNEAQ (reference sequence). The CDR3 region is CASSLVRPTGANVLTF.

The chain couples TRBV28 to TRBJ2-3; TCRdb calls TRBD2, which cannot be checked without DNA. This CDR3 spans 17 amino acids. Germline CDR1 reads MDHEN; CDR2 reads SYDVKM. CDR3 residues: CASNPGLAGASTDTQYF.

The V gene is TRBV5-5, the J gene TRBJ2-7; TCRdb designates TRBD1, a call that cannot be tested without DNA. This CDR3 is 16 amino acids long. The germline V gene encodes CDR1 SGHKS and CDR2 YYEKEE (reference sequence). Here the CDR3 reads CASSQASGQDSYEQYF.

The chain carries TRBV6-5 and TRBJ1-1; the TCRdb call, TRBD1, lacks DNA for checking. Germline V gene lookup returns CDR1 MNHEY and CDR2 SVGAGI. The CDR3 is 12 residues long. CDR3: CASSQPGQEAFF.

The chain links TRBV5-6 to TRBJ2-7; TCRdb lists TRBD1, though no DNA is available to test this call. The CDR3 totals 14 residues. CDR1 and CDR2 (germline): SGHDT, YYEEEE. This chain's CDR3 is CASSFGQGLYEQYF.

The CDR3 here is CASSRGDRRQPQHF. The rearrangement joins TRBV6-2 or TRBV6-3 to TRBJ1-5; TCRdb selects TRBD1, and the lack of DNA leaves this call unchecked. The CDR3 consists of 14 residues. Germline V gene lookup returns CDR1 MNHEY and CDR2 SVGEGT.

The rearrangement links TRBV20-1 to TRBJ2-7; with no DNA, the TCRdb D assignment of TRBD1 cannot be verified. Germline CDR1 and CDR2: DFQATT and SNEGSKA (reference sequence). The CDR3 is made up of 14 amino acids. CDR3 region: CSARSNRERYEQYF.

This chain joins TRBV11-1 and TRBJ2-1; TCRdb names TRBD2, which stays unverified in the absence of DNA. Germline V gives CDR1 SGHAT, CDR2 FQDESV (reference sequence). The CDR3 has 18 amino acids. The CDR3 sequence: CASSLALPSGGARNEQFF.

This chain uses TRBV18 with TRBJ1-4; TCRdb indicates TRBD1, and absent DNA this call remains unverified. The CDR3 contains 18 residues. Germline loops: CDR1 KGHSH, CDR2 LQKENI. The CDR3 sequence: CASSPTGGGLHTNEKLFF.

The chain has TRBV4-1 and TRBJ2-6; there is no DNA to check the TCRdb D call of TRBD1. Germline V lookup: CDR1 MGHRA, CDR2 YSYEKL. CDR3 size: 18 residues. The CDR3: CASSQVDMGFSGANVLTF.